The rows below give T cell receptor beta chains drawn from one sample of a study of blood T cell repertoires in COVID-19. TCRdb's copy holds only in-frame clones and misses some; the assay was immunoSEQ multiplex PCR. The sample carries 300,000 to 350,000 clones, approximately 88% recorded once. The sequencing sample was made of PBMCs or T cells enriched from blood (not recorded which). The receptors derive from a man aged 30-40 years who had recovered from COVID-19. Each CDR3 is given with its conserved first and last residue. D genes are given only for firm matches. Some rows mark clone size as missing; the rest say once, few, many or name a class of expanded clone.

v_gene	abundance	d_gene	j_gene	CDR3aa	CDR3nt
TRBV18	-	-	TRBJ2-1	CASSLVAKYNEQFF	TGTGCCAGCTCACTGGTAGCGAAATACAATGAGCAGTTCTTC
TRBV5-4	-	-	TRBJ1-3	CASSPSSGNTIYF	TGTGCCAGCAGCCCGAGCTCTGGAAACACCATATATTTT
TRBV12-3/TRBV12-4	-	-	TRBJ2-2	CASSRGTGELFF	TGTGCCAGCAGCCGAGGCACCGGGGAGCTGTTTTTT
TRBV19	-	TRBD2	TRBJ2-5	CASSIAGGLSRETQYF	TGTGCCAGTAGTATAGCGGGGGGGCTGTCGAGAGAGACCCAGTACTTC
TRBV9	-	-	TRBJ1-2	CASSVDPGQTYGYTF	TGTGCCAGCAGCGTAGATCCAGGACAGACCTATGGCTACACCTTC
TRBV6-5	-	-	TRBJ2-7	CASRRYGPGSSEQYF	TGTGCCAGCAGGCGGTACGGTCCGGGTTCTAGCGAGCAGTACTTC
TRBV6-1	-	TRBD1	TRBJ2-7	CASSEVPGGFYEQYF	TGTGCCAGCAGTGAAGTTCCAGGGGGCTTCTACGAGCAGTACTTC
TRBV11-2	-	TRBD1	TRBJ1-2	CASSVDRGVGYTF	TGTGCCAGCAGCGTAGACAGGGGGGTAGGCTACACCTTC
TRBV6-5	-	-	TRBJ1-6	CASRKQDSPLHF	TGTGCCAGCAGGAAGCAGGATTCACCCCTCCACTTT
TRBV18	-	-	TRBJ1-1	CASSPKETYTEAFF	TGTGCCAGCTCACCAAAGGAGACGTACACTGAAGCTTTCTTT
TRBV19	-	TRBD2	TRBJ2-2	CASSTLAGVNTGELFF	TGTGCCAGTAGTACACTAGCGGGGGTTAACACCGGGGAGCTGTTTTTT
TRBV4-2	-	-	TRBJ2-7	CASSQATGVYEQYF	TGTGCCAGCAGCCAAGCGACAGGTGTCTACGAGCAGTACTTC
TRBV10-3	-	TRBD1	TRBJ2-3	CAISGGTGWATDTQYF	TGTGCCATCAGTGGGGGGACAGGGTGGGCCACAGATACGCAGTATTTT
TRBV19	-	TRBD1	TRBJ1-5	CASSLNRGNQPQHF	TGTGCCAGTAGTTTGAACAGGGGGAATCAGCCCCAGCATTTT
TRBV18	-	-	TRBJ1-6	CASSPEVGQSYHF	TGTGCCAGCTCACCGGAGGTAGGACAGTCTTACCACTTT
TRBV9	-	TRBD2	TRBJ2-7	CASSTRLAGINEQYF	TGTGCCAGCAGCACCCGACTAGCGGGGATAAACGAGCAGTACTTC
TRBV28	-	-	TRBJ1-5	CASSLWGGGNQPQHF	TGTGCCAGCAGTTTATGGGGAGGGGGCAATCAGCCCCAGCATTTT
TRBV16	-	TRBD2	TRBJ2-5	CASSQLAGLQETQYF	TGTGCCAGCAGCCAGCTAGCGGGGCTCCAAGAGACCCAGTACTTC
TRBV24-1	-	-	TRBJ2-3	CATSEAGTDTQYF	TGTGCCACCAGTGAGGCAGGCACAGATACGCAGTATTTT
TRBV28	-	-	TRBJ1-1	CASSFPDRNTEAFF	TGTGCCAGCAGTTTTCCGGACAGGAACACTGAAGCTTTCTTT
TRBV7-9	-	TRBD1	TRBJ2-7	CASSWDRVDEQYF	TGTGCCAGCAGCTGGGACAGGGTCGACGAGCAGTACTTC
TRBV6-6	-	-	TRBJ2-5	CASSPRSSPLSRETQYF	TGTGCCAGCAGTCCTAGGTCTAGCCCCCTGTCCCGCGAGACCCAGTACTTC
TRBV5-1	-	-	TRBJ1-1	CASSTQGNTEAFF	TGCGCCAGCAGCACCCAGGGGAACACTGAAGCTTTCTTT
TRBV7-9	-	-	TRBJ1-2	CASSLGGPWGYGYTF	TGTGCCAGCAGCTTAGGGGGGCCTTGGGGCTATGGCTACACCTTC
TRBV28	few	-	TRBJ1-2	CASTRSTSNYGYTF	TGTGCCAGCACTAGATCCACTTCTAACTATGGCTACACCTTC
TRBV19	few	-	TRBJ1-1	CASSSWGAEAFF	TGTGCCAGTAGTTCTTGGGGGGCTGAAGCTTTCTTT
TRBV7-9	-	-	TRBJ1-1	CASTLDMNTEAFF	TGTGCCAGCACCTTGGACATGAACACTGAAGCTTTCTTT
TRBV28	-	-	TRBJ1-2	CASSPDSRTYGYTF	TGTGCCAGCAGCCCGGACAGCCGAACCTATGGCTACACCTTC
TRBV5-1	once	-	TRBJ1-2	CASSLAGEYGYTF	TGCGCCAGCAGCTTGGCGGGGGAATATGGCTACACCTTC
TRBV28	-	TRBD2	TRBJ2-1	CASRTSGGYNEQFF	TGTGCCAGCAGAACTAGCGGGGGGTACAATGAGCAGTTCTTC
TRBV18	-	TRBD1	TRBJ2-2	CASSWTGGDTGELFF	TGTGCCAGCTCCTGGACAGGGGGCGACACCGGGGAGCTGTTTTTT
TRBV6-5	-	-	TRBJ2-2	CASSYSVLNTGELFF	TGTGCCAGCAGTTACTCTGTCCTAAACACCGGGGAGCTGTTTTTT
TRBV6-6	-	-	TRBJ2-3	CASVDGQKGTDTQYF	TGTGCCAGCGTGGACGGACAAAAGGGCACAGATACGCAGTATTTT
TRBV18	once	-	TRBJ2-2	CASSPTGANTGELFF	TGTGCCAGCTCACCGACAGGAGCGAACACCGGGGAGCTGTTTTTT
TRBV6-5	-	-	TRBJ2-5	CASSRQGGETQYF	TGTGCCAGCAGTCGGCAGGGTGGCGAGACCCAGTACTTC
TRBV2	-	-	TRBJ2-3	CASSGRGVTDTQYF	TGTGCCAGCAGTGGGAGGGGAGTCACAGATACGCAGTATTTT
TRBV4-1	-	TRBD1	TRBJ2-1	CASSQGTGSLSYNEQFF	TGCGCCAGCAGCCAGGGGACAGGGTCATTGTCCTACAATGAGCAGTTCTTC
TRBV4-2	-	-	TRBJ2-1	CASSQEALGGASYEQFF	TGTGCCAGCAGCCAAGAGGCCCTGGGGGGGGCCTCCTATGAGCAGTTCTTC
TRBV11-2	once	-	TRBJ1-5	CASSLDGTLNQPQHF	TGTGCCAGCAGCTTAGATGGGACACTAAATCAGCCCCAGCATTTT
TRBV3-1/TRBV3-2	-	-	TRBJ1-6	CASSQADRLGSPLHF	TGTGCCAGCAGCCAGGCCGACAGACTGGGGTCACCCCTCCACTTT
TRBV28	-	TRBD1	TRBJ1-6	CASSPFDRDSNSPLHF	TGTGCCAGCAGTCCCTTCGACAGGGACTCTAATTCACCCCTCCACTTT
TRBV3-1/TRBV3-2	-	-	TRBJ1-1	CASSQEGVAGTEAFF	TGTGCCAGCAGCCAAGAAGGGGTCGCAGGGACTGAAGCTTTCTTT
TRBV19	-	-	TRBJ1-1	CASQQRRNTEAFF	TGTGCCAGTCAACAAAGGAGGAACACTGAAGCTTTCTTT
TRBV7-8	-	TRBD1	TRBJ2-5	CASSSLPGQGQETQYF	TGTGCCAGCAGCTCCCTTCCGGGACAGGGGCAGGAGACCCAGTACTTC
TRBV5-5	-	TRBD1	TRBJ2-5	CASSFQGAQETQYF	TGTGCCAGCAGCTTTCAGGGGGCCCAAGAGACCCAGTACTTC
TRBV2	-	TRBD1	TRBJ1-5	CASSEGTGGQPQHF	TGTGCCAGCAGTGAAGGGACAGGGGGTCAGCCCCAGCATTTT
TRBV3-1/TRBV3-2	-	TRBD2	TRBJ2-1	CASSQWTSGDYNEQFF	TGTGCCAGCAGCCAGTGGACTAGCGGGGATTACAATGAGCAGTTCTTC
TRBV7-9	-	TRBD1	TRBJ2-2	CASSVRTGGNTGELFF	TGTGCCAGCAGCGTGAGGACAGGGGGGAACACCGGGGAGCTGTTTTTT
TRBV28	few	-	TRBJ1-3	CASSIASSGNTIYF	TGTGCCAGCAGTATAGCAAGCTCTGGAAACACCATATATTTT